The clone carrying this T cell receptor beta chain was detected once. As yet, its antigen is unknown. PCR involved 60 Vbeta and 13 Jbeta primers. Sequenced by immunoSEQ multiplex PCR; TCRdb stores in-frame clones only, minus some. Seen here are about 140,000 clones, around 82% observed once, and the top ten hold roughly 3.4%. The source of the sample is a study of cytomegalovirus exposure and HLA in healthy donors. The CDR3 has 14 residues. Trimming left V 2 bases short and J 3 bases short, with 8 bases between. Germline values: CDR1 ENHRY, CDR2 SYGVKD. Study-wide points: Association of 16,951 TCR beta sequences with HLA alleles was found at 0.05 false discovery rate in a later analysis.

Sequenced: PBMCs. The rearrangement links TRBV10-3 to TRBJ1-5, with a possible D match to TRBD1 (5 bases). The clonotype originates from a man between 18 and 35 years old in good health and CMV-seropositive. Written as DNA, the CDR3 is TGTGCCATCAGTGAGGGGGCGATCAATCAGCCCCAGCATTTT. Protein: CAISEGAINQPQHF.